These 30 T cell receptor beta chains were sequenced from one sample in a study of blood T cell repertoires in COVID-19. The method was immunoSEQ multiplex PCR; TCRdb's version includes in-frame clones alone and lacks a portion of them. The data show about 230,000 clones, with more than 70% seen just once and over 2% held by the top ten. The sequenced sample consisted of PBMCs or T cells enriched from blood (not recorded which). These receptors all come from a woman in her thirties or forties with acute COVID-19.

This chain uses TRBV19 with TRBJ1-5, with D unresolved. Trimming cost V 10 bases and J 0 bases, with 16 bases left between them. CDR3 size: 15 residues. From germline, CDR1 is LNHDA and CDR2 SQIVND (reference sequence). The CDR3 spells CATQRGAYSNQPQHF. CDR3 in DNA: TGTGCCACCCAGCGAGGCGCTTATAGCAATCAGCCCCAGCATTTT.

This rearrangement joins TRBV6-5 to TRBJ2-7, with 7 bases identical to TRBD2. Germline CDR1 MNHEY, CDR2 SVGAGI. Losses at the gene ends were 6 bases for V and 3 bases for J; bases not matched to a gene: 11. This CDR3 has 15 amino acids. CDR3 in amino acids: CASRPTGLEDYEQYV. The CDR3 nucleotides read TGTGCCAGCAGACCTACCGGACTAGAAGACTACGAGCAGTACGTC.

This chain uses TRBV19 with TRBJ1-5; unclear D gene. V dropped 6 bases and J dropped 10 bases, with 22 bases sitting between them. The CDR3 has 15 residues. Looked up from germline, CDR1 is LNHDA and CDR2 is SQIVND (reference sequence). In DNA form, the CDR3 reads TGTGCCAGTAGCACTAAAGGACTTCTTGAGGGACCCCAGCATTTT. Residues: CASSTKGLLEGPQHF.

J is TRBJ2-1 and V is TRBV7-9; TRBD1 aligns across 10 bases. Germline values: CDR1 SEHNR, CDR2 FQNEAQ (reference sequence). V lost 5 bases, J lost 9 bases, and 10 bases stayed unmatched. This CDR3 contains 15 residues. The CDR3 sequence: CASSNSGGQGTEQFF. As DNA, the CDR3 is TGTGCCAGCAGCAACTCTGGGGGACAGGGGACTGAGCAGTTCTTC.

This sequence joins TRBV5-1 and TRBJ1-2, with D possibly TRBD1 on 5 matching bases. This CDR3 is 14 amino acids long. V dropped 3 bases and J dropped 2 bases, with 11 bases sitting between them. CDR1 is SGHRS and CDR2 is YFSETQ in the germline V gene. CDR3 nucleotides: TGCGCCAGCAGCTGGGGCCTGGGGAACTATGGCTACACCTTC. Translating it yields CASSWGLGNYGYTF.

The chain combines TRBV2 with TRBJ1-5; possibly TRBD1 for D (6 bases). There are 13 residues in the CDR3. Germline V CDR1 and CDR2: SNHLY, FYNNEI. With 7 bases removed from V and 6 bases from J, the gap between germline ends came to 13 bases. CDR3 sequence (DNA): TGTGCCAGCACACAGGGATTAAGTCAGCCCCAGCATTTT. Its translation is CASTQGLSQPQHF. The variable domain in full, with the rest retrieved from reference TRBV2 and TRBJ1-5, is EPEVTQTPSHQVTQMGQEVILRCVPISNHLYFYWYRQILGQKVEFLVSFYNNEISEKSEIFDDQFSVERPDGSNFTLKIRSTKLEDSAMYFCASTQGLSQPQHFGDGTRLSIL.

The rearrangement links TRBV25-1 to TRBJ1-1; tentatively, D is TRBD1 (6 bases). The V and J ends lost 1 base and 6 bases respectively, with 18 bases between them. The CDR3 covers 16 residues. Germline lookup yields CDR1 MGHDK and CDR2 SYGVNS. CDR3 residues: CASSESVGLQGPEAFF. Here the CDR3 DNA reads TGTGCCAGCAGTGAATCGGTGGGGTTACAGGGCCCTGAAGCTTTCTTT. Combining the CDR3 with reference TRBV25-1 and TRBJ1-1 gives the whole variable domain EADIYQTPRYLVIGTGKKITLECSQTMGHDKMYWYQQDPGMELHLIHYSYGVNSTEKGDLSSESTVSRIRTEHFPLTLESARPSHTSQYLCASSESVGLQGPEAFFGQGTRLTVV.

The rearrangement links TRBV7-8 to TRBJ2-5, with TRBD1 identical over 9 bases. Trimming took 1 base from V and 4 from J; bases not matched to a gene: 1. The CDR3 has 14 amino acids. Germline V gene lookup returns CDR1 SGHVS and CDR2 FQNEAQ. CDR3 nucleotide sequence: TGTGCCAGCAGCTTAGGGGGACAGGGAGAGACCCAGTACTTC. Its protein is CASSLGGQGETQYF.

The chain uses TRBV6-5 and TRBJ1-3; 7 bases align to TRBD1. This CDR3 spans 13 amino acids. J gave up 6 bases and V 7 bases, and 6 bases lay outside the gene matches. CDR1 is MNHEY, CDR2 SVGAGI, per germline. CDR3 residues: CASKETGINTIYF. The DNA for the CDR3 is TGTGCCAGCAAAGAGACAGGGATAAACACCATATATTTT.

This clone was seen repeatedly, ten times or more. The chain has TRBV4-3 and TRBJ2-6; no definite D call. CDR1 is LGHNA, CDR2 YSLEER, per germline. This CDR3 is 15 amino acids long. V was clipped by 1 base and J by 0 bases, with 4 bases between them. For the CDR3, the DNA is TGCGCCAGCAGCCAAGCTGTCTCTGGGGCCAACGTCCTGACTTTC. It translates to CASSQAVSGANVLTF.

V and J are TRBV5-1 and TRBJ1-6; 9 bases map to TRBD1. Germline-derived CDR1 and CDR2 are SGHRS and YFSETQ. The CDR3 spans 17 residues. With 0 bases clipped from V and 2 bases from J, the junction kept 3 bases outside the gene matches. The CDR3 coding sequence is TGCGCCAGCAGCTTGGGGGGACAGGGACCCTATAATTCACCCCTCCACTTT. Its translation: CASSLGGQGPYNSPLHF.

This rearrangement joins TRBV2 to TRBJ2-5; 9 positions agree with TRBD2. The V segment lost 8 bases and the J segment 5 bases; nucleotides outside the gene matches: 15. CDR3 length: 16 amino acids. The germline gives CDR1 SNHLY, CDR2 FYNNEI. The CDR3 loop reads CASALDSAGGTETQYF. The CDR3 DNA follows: TGTGCCAGCGCCCTCGACTCGGCGGGGGGGACGGAGACCCAGTACTTC.

The chain combines TRBV19 with TRBJ1-3, with D possibly TRBD1 on 6 matching bases. The ends were cut back, 6 bases at V and 4 bases at J, with 22 bases in the middle. The CDR3 sequence is 17 residues long. From germline, CDR1 is LNHDA and CDR2 SQIVND (reference sequence). The CDR3 is CASSRRGGGQVGNTIYF. In nucleotides, the CDR3 is TGTGCCAGTAGCCGACGGGGCGGGGGGCAAGTCGGAAACACCATATATTTT. The full variable domain, completed using reference TRBV19 and TRBJ1-3, is DGGITQSPKYLFRKEGQNVTLSCEQNLNHDAMYWYRQDPGQGLRLIYYSQIVNDFQKGDIAEGYSVSREKKESFPLTVTSAQKNPTAFYLCASSRRGGGQVGNTIYFGEGSWLTVV.

The V and J genes are TRBV24-1 and TRBJ2-2; D possibly corresponds to TRBD1 (6 bases). The CDR3 is made up of 15 amino acids. V gave up 5 bases and J gave up 1 base, with 10 bases separating them. The germline CDR1 and CDR2 sequences are KGHDR and SFDVKD. The CDR3 is CATSGAGENTGELFF. The CDR3 DNA follows: TGTGCCACCAGTGGGGCAGGGGAGAACACCGGGGAGCTGTTTTTT.

This clone came up once. The rearrangement links TRBV5-1 to TRBJ2-7; 10 positions agree with TRBD2. This CDR3 region has 17 residues. From germline, CDR1 is SGHRS and CDR2 YFSETQ. The J segment lost 6 bases and the V segment lost 0 bases, leaving 12 bases of the junction unmatched. The CDR3 bases are TGCGCCAGCAGCTTGGAGGGGAGTGGGCTAGCGGGGGTCGAGCAGTACTTC. This sequence encodes CASSLEGSGLAGVEQYF. Drawing the rest from reference TRBV5-1 and TRBJ2-7, the complete variable domain is KAGVTQTPRYLIKTRGQQVTLSCSPISGHRSVSWYQQTPGQGLQFLFEYFSETQRNKGNFPGRFSGRQFSNSRSEMNVSTLELGDSALYLCASSLEGSGLAGVEQYFGPGTRLTVT.

J is TRBJ2-2 and V is TRBV3-1 (or the pseudogene TRBV3-2); 12 positions match TRBD2. This CDR3 comprises 16 residues. Unmatched junction bases numbered 4, after V lost 4 bases and J lost 4 bases. Germline CDR1 and CDR2: LGHDT and YNNKEL (reference sequence). The DNA for the CDR3 is TGTGCCAGCAGCCTAGGACTAGCGGGACCCACCGGGGAGCTGTTTTTT. Translation gives CASSLGLAGPTGELFF.

This chain joins TRBV24-1 and TRBJ2-1; 7 nucleotides align to TRBD2. The trim removed 3 bases at V and 9 bases at J, leaving 13 bases unmatched. Germline CDR1 KGHDR, CDR2 SFDVKD. CDR3 length equals 16 residues. Written as DNA, the CDR3 is TGTGCCACCAGTGATACCGGACTAGATATCGTCGCTGAGCAGTTCTTC. Translated: CATSDTGLDIVAEQFF.

V gene TRBV7-9 combines with J gene TRBJ1-2; D is unclear. With 4 bases removed from V and 7 bases from J, the gap between germline ends came to 16 bases. This CDR3 spans 14 amino acids. The V gene's germline CDR1 is SEHNR and CDR2 FQNEAQ (reference sequence). CDR3 sequence: CASSSEGQAGGYTF. Here the CDR3 DNA reads TGTGCCAGCAGCTCAGAAGGCCAGGCGGGTGGCTACACCTTC.

The chain is built from TRBV21-1 and TRBJ1-3; the D segment call TRBD1 is taken from the table without a DNA check. TRBV21-1 is annotated as a pseudogene. The CDR3 extends over 14 amino acids. CDR3 bases: TGTGCCAGCAGCAAGGGGGCGCGGGGAAACACCATATATTTT. This gives the protein CASSKGARGNTIYF.

The chain employs TRBV30 and TRBJ1-6, with no clear D. V lost 3 bases to trimming and J lost 9 bases, with 15 bases between them. Germline assignment: CDR1 GTSNPN and CDR2 SVGIG (reference sequence). This CDR3 comprises 14 residues. The CDR3 reads CAWRNEVLVSPLHF. The CDR3 nucleotides are TGTGCCTGGAGAAATGAGGTGTTGGTTTCACCCCTCCACTTT.

The chain links TRBV4-2 to TRBJ1-2; possible D gene TRBD1, 6 bases. This CDR3 region has 15 residues. Germline CDR1 LGHNA, CDR2 YNFKEQ. V lost 4 bases and J 4 bases, leaving 16 bases between the germline ends. CDR3: CASSRWGQQFYGYTF. The CDR3, as DNA: TGTGCCAGCAGCCGATGGGGGCAGCAATTCTATGGCTACACCTTC.

This chain connects TRBV7-6 to TRBJ1-1; the match to TRBD1 covers 8 bases. The CDR3 spans 15 residues. The J segment lost 1 base and the V segment lost 5 bases, leaving 6 bases of the junction unmatched. CDR1 and CDR2 (germline): SGHVS, FNYEAQ. The CDR3 reads CASSLNQGANTEAFF. CDR3 DNA sequence: TGTGCCAGCAGCCTTAATCAGGGGGCGAACACTGAAGCTTTCTTT.

The J gene is TRBJ2-1, the V gene TRBV20-1; TRBD2 aligns across 10 bases. Germline V lookup: CDR1 DFQATT, CDR2 SNEGSKA (reference sequence). After removal of 3 bases from V and 0 bases from J, the junction contained 5 bases not matched to a gene. This CDR3 is built from 16 residues. The CDR3 DNA is TGCAGTGCTAGTTGGCTAGCGGGGGACTCCTACAATGAGCAGTTCTTC. Its translation is CSASWLAGDSYNEQFF.

The chain uses TRBV27 and TRBJ2-2, with unresolved D. CDR1 MNHEY and CDR2 SMNVEV come from the germline V gene (reference sequence). Deletions cut 3 bases from V and 4 bases from J, with 9 bases between. CDR3 length: 14 residues. CDR3 in amino acids: CASSLVRGTGELFF. CDR3 nucleotides: TGTGCCAGCAGTTTGGTTCGCGGCACCGGGGAGCTGTTTTTT.

The J gene is TRBJ2-5, the V gene TRBV6-5, with 12 bases matching TRBD2. Germline V gene sequence: CDR1 MNHEY, CDR2 SVGAGI. The CDR3 has 15 amino acids. V gave up 7 bases and J gave up 4 bases; unmatched junction bases: 7. In DNA, the CDR3 is TGTGCCAGCACCGGACTAGCGGGGTTAGTAGAGACCCAGTACTTC. It specifies CASTGLAGLVETQYF.

V usage is TRBV12-2 and J usage is TRBJ1-1; the D call of TRBD1 is as the table states it, not checked on the DNA. TRBV12-2 is designated a pseudogene. CDR3 length: 13 residues. DNA of the CDR3: TGTGCAAGTCGCCCCAGGGAGAACACTGAAGCTTTCTTT. This codes for CASRPRENTEAFF.

The rearrangement joins TRBV3-1 (or the pseudogene TRBV3-2) to TRBJ2-5; the match to TRBD2 covers 7 bases. CDR1 and CDR2 from the germline V gene are LGHDT and YNNKEL (reference sequence). There are 14 residues in the CDR3. With V trimmed by 0 bases and J by 7 bases, 5 bases remained unmatched. The CDR3 DNA is TGTGCCAGCAGCCAAGAAACGAGGGAGGGGACCCAGTACTTC. Translation: CASSQETREGTQYF.

The chain is built from TRBV11-2 and TRBJ2-1, with 8 nucleotides matching TRBD2. The trim removed 4 bases at V and 5 bases at J, leaving 16 bases unmatched. Germline V lookup: CDR1 SGHAT, CDR2 FQNNGV. The CDR3 has 18 amino acids. The CDR3 loop reads CASSSRVRERGSNNEQFF. The CDR3 DNA is TGTGCCAGCAGCTCGAGGGTGCGGGAGCGGGGGTCAAACAATGAGCAGTTCTTC.

The sample holds one count of this clone. V usage is TRBV5-4 and J usage is TRBJ2-3; TRBD2 matches at 7 bases. CDR1 is SGHNT, CDR2 YYREEE, per germline (reference sequence). This CDR3 contains 15 residues. V was pared by 0 bases and J by 2 bases, with 3 bases of the junction left unmatched. Written as DNA, the CDR3 is TGTGCCAGCAGCTTGGGGGGAGGGAACACAGATACGCAGTATTTT. Translation: CASSLGGGNTDTQYF.

V and J are TRBV3-1 (or the pseudogene TRBV3-2) and TRBJ2-1; the match to TRBD1 covers 9 bases. The germline V gene has CDR1 LGHDT and CDR2 YNNKEL (reference sequence). This CDR3 is 14 amino acids long. The ends lost 7 bases at V and 4 bases at J; junction bases unmatched: 5. CDR3 residues: CASTLGQGYNEQFF. CDR3 nucleotide sequence: TGTGCCAGCACCCTGGGACAGGGATACAATGAGCAGTTCTTC.